The clone carrying this T cell receptor beta chain was observed a handful of times. The same CDR3 arises from other DNA sequences in this sample as well. TCRdb's copy holds only in-frame clones and misses some; the assay was immunoSEQ multiplex PCR. This sample carries 60,000 or so clones, about 89% of them seen once, and the ten largest clones take about 5.6%. The sample originates from a study of OX40 agonist ivuxolimab in advanced cancers. Germline V lookup: CDR1 LNHDA, CDR2 SQIVND (reference sequence). V gave up 6 bases and J gave up 2 bases, with 13 bases separating them. The CDR3 runs 14 residues.

This TCR was sampled from an adult with an advanced solid tumor such as melanoma, head and neck, liver or kidney cancer. The specimen comprised CD4+ or CD8+ T cells sorted from blood, sampled in a trial of the OX40 agonist ivuxolimab. This chain uses TRBV19 with TRBJ1-2; D perhaps matches TRBD1 (5 bases). The CDR3 region has the DNA TGTGCCAGTAGCCCCTCGGGGGTAAACTATGGCTACACCTTC. Translating it yields CASSPSGVNYGYTF.